This TCR beta chain was sequenced during a study of radiation and T cells in renal cell carcinoma. Assay used: immunoSEQ multiplex PCR; TCRdb lists only in-frame clones, some missing. Here the sample spans more than 120,000 clones, 75% to 90% being singletons. The V end was cut by 7 bases, the J end by 5 bases, with 21 bases between. CDR1 and CDR2 from the germline V gene are LNHDA and SQIVND (reference sequence). CDR3 size: 15 residues. As for time point: blood 4 weeks post-SBRT, at nephrectomy. Treatment here: 15 Gy SBRT to primary tumor, nephrectomy 4 weeks later. Nephrectomy followed 15 Gy stereotactic body radiation by 4 weeks.

The receptor's source is a woman aged 50 to 60 with renal cell carcinoma. This chain uses TRBV19 with TRBJ2-7; D possibly corresponds to TRBD1 (6 bases). The specimen comprised blood, sampled from a patient whose treatment included radiotherapy and nephrectomy. Here the CDR3 DNA reads TGTGCCAGTACCGTACAGGGATTGGGGGACGACGAGCAGTACTTC. Translating gives CASTVQGLGDDEQYF. The whole variable domain, filled in from reference TRBV19 and TRBJ2-7, reads DGGITQSPKYLFRKEGQNVTLSCEQNLNHDAMYWYRQDPGQGLRLIYYSQIVNDFQKGDIAEGYSVSREKKESFPLTVTSAQKNPTAFYLCASTVQGLGDDEQYFGPGTRLTVT.